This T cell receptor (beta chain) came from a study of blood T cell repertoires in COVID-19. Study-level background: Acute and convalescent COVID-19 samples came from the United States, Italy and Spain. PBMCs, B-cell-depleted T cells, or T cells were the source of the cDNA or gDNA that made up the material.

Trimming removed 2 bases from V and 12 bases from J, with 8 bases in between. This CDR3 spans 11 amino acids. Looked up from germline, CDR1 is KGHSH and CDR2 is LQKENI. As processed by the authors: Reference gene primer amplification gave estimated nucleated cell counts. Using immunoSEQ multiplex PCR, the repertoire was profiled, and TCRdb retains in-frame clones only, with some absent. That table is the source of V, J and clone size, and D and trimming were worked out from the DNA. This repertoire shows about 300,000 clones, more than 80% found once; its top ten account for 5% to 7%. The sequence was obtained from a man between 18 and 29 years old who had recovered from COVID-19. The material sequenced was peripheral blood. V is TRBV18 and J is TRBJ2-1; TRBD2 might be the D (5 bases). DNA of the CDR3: TGTGCCAGCTCACCAGGAGGTTCGCAGTTCTTC. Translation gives CASSPGGSQFF.